This TCR beta chain was captured in a study of Graves' ophthalmopathy and Graves' hyperthyroidism (dated by TCRdb to between 2018 and 2020). Concerning the study at large: Peripheral blood was collected before any treatment was given, at the time of initial diagnosis. To tell Graves' ophthalmopathy apart from Graves' hyperthyroidism, and to predict which patients would progress to ophthalmopathy, the study relied on TCR beta repertoire signatures. In total, under 150 blood samples were TCR-sequenced: some 40 ophthalmopathy, roughly 80 hyperthyroidism and approximately 17 hyperthyroidism-to-ophthalmopathy patients. To explore V-J signatures that distinguish ophthalmopathy from hyperthyroidism, a discovery set of 100 patients was enrolled, made up of 40 to 45 with ophthalmopathy and fewer than 60 with stable hyperthyroidism. An independent validation cohort was composed of approximately 19 hyperthyroidism patients and roughly 16 patients who later progressed from hyperthyroidism to ophthalmopathy. In five or six hyperthyroidism patients, T-cell repertoires of thyroid tissue and blood were compared. Following sample collection, hyperthyroidism patients were given methimazole at a starting dose of 30 mg daily, and ophthalmopathy patients were given high-dose intravenous methylprednisolone. Study-wide conclusions, independent of this receptor: Most of the expanded thyroid clonotypes with a frequency above 0.001 were also detected in blood, and it was suggested that the thyroid immune response may be reflected by blood repertoires. In validation, the model predicted ophthalmopathy progression with 70.59% sensitivity and roughly 72% specificity; 12 predicted patients were CT-confirmed with GO in a median of approximately 6.5 months. In cross-validation, the 13-signature model distinguished ophthalmopathy from stable hyperthyroidism with about 88% sensitivity and around 82% specificity, and in the test set the corresponding values were approximately 80% and 75%. No statistical method was used to predetermine the sample size, and group allocation was not hidden from the investigators.

For repertoire sequencing, the TCR beta CDR3 regions were amplified from RNA transcripts. A first-round RT-PCR used HTBI primers with the Qiagen OneStep RT-PCR kit, followed by a second-round multiplex PCR, size selection and purification. The libraries underwent paired-end sequencing with 100 bp reads on an Illumina HiSeq2000. In the paper's pipeline: SOAPnuke was used to process the reads, throwing out any read that had adapters, had uncalled bases, had a mean Phred below 15, or lacked an exact constant-primer or identifier match. COPE v1.2.5 was used to merge high-quality paired reads. Unique nucleotide sequences were defined as clonotypes and aligned to IMGT TRB V, D and J references using MiTCR v1.1. The analysis was limited to V-J combinations with a frequency above 0.0001, which together covered 99.2% of repertoires. For each V-J combination, a TCR clonal expansion and chaos score was defined as F50 clonal expansion divided by the chaos observed in the TCRdist matrix. Welch's t-statistics and random forest were used to reduce features to about a dozen V-J combinations, which were fed into a naive Bayes classifier. The similarity between thyroid and blood repertoires was quantified using the Morisita-Horn index. TCRdb reworked the public reads: Q25 trimming with fastp, MiXCR clone assembly, productive beta chains retained. Duplicate CDR3 protein sequences are folded into a single record with the most common DNA and genes. The V and J calls were determined by TCRdb, not by the authors. This sample is represented by roughly 220,000 distinct CDR3 sequences; around 50% of them were singletons. Of the sample, more than 45% falls within the top ten clones.

For this chain, trimming is 0 bases at the V end and 5 bases at the J end, and the number of junction bases without a gene match is 7. The CDR3 starts with the cysteine, ends with the phenylalanine, and has 16 residues. The CDR3 DNA has 48 bases and is translated from base 1. Reading the germline V gene (reference sequence) gives CDR1 SEHNR and CDR2 FQNEAQ. This clonotype was recorded a few times. Its antigen specificity is not known. No much larger clonotype is one base removed from it; base qualities were not supplied. Patients with ophthalmopathy had moderately to severely active disease, with a Clinical Activity Score of 3 or more, a NOSPECS grade of 4 or more, and a disease duration of less than 3 months. Patients were excluded if they had other autoimmune diseases, uncontrolled infections, pregnancy or lactation. Clinical symptoms, serum thyroxine, TRAb, thyroid ultrasound and orbital computed tomography were used for diagnosis. PBMCs were isolated from roughly 10 ml of fresh peripheral blood by Ficoll-Paque density gradient centrifugation. Total RNA was extracted with Trizol reagent and quality-checked on an Agilent 2100 Bioanalyzer.

The chain is made from TRBV7-9 and TRBJ1-5; TRBD1 lines up with 7 middle nucleotides. This receptor was identified in an adult man with Graves' ophthalmopathy. The sequenced sample consisted of peripheral blood. The sequenced DNA is TGTGCCAGCAGCTTAGCGCAGACAGGGTTCCATCAGCCCCAGCATTTT. This gives the protein CASSLAQTGFHQPQHF.